The TCR beta chain described here comes from a study of T cells in localized non-small cell lung cancer. Notes on the study in general: When the top 100 tumor clones were examined, a median approximately 54 of them also appeared in the adjacent lung, which was paired and uninvolved. Maximal T cell clonality occurred in uninvolved adjacent lung, with tumor ranking below it. One tumor region alone was sequenced, and heterogeneity therefore remains possible.

Sequencing was performed with immunoSEQ multiplex PCR; in TCRdb, only in-frame clones are kept and a portion is missing. There are 130,000 or so clones in the sample; 89% occur only once, and approximately 1.7% lies in the top ten. This clone was seen a few times. Its target is unknown. The CDR3 extends over 12 amino acids. V lost 7 bases, J lost 10 bases, and 15 bases lay in between. CDR1 and CDR2 (germline): MDHEN, SYDVKM. Source: peripheral blood, taken before any cancer treatment. The rearrangement links TRBV28 to TRBJ2-3, with unresolved D. The clonotype originates from a female donor of 60 years or more with stage I lung adenocarcinoma. CDR3: CASNRVLVSQYF. In nucleotides, the CDR3 is TGTGCCAGCAATCGGGTCCTCGTTTCGCAGTATTTT.